This entry is about one T cell receptor beta chain. The record originates from a study of T cell changes during pregnancy in multiple sclerosis. The CDR3 loop spans 14 amino acids. The ends were cut back, 4 bases at V and 3 bases at J, with 11 bases in the middle. Germline V CDR1 and CDR2: MGHRA, YSYEKL. Repertoires were generated with immunoSEQ multiplex PCR, while TCRdb's copy carries only in-frame clones and drops some. The sample has about 83,000 clones, 91% seen once. This TCR was recovered from a female donor in good health, serving as a control in a pregnancy study. Some clones in this sample may be carry-over from other donors' samples. The chain uses TRBV4-1 and TRBJ2-3; D may be TRBD2 (6 bases). Source: PBMCs, taken in the first trimester of pregnancy. CDR3 sequence reads: CASSPLRGTDTQYF. CDR3 nucleotides: TGCGCCAGCAGCCCTCTCCGGGGGACAGATACGCAGTATTTT.